The T cell receptor (beta chain) under discussion was sequenced for a study of T cell responses to AZD1222 COVID-19 vaccine. This clone was detected only once. TCRdb's table, derived via immunoSEQ multiplex PCR, lists solely in-frame clones and lacks some. This sample has roughly 150,000 clones, with roughly nine tenths found just once. Germline V CDR1 and CDR2: SGHRS, YFSETQ. The CDR3 has 15 residues. Between the trimmed V and J ends, which lost 1 base and 4 bases, there was a span of 15 bases. The clonotype originates from an adult who received the AZD1222 COVID-19 vaccine. Sequenced material: peripheral blood, taken 28 days after the second AZD1222 dose. This sequence joins TRBV5-1 and TRBJ2-7, with a tentative D call TRBD1 (5 bases). CDR3 amino acids: CASSLKGATGYEQYF. The DNA for the CDR3 is TGCGCCAGCAGCTTGAAAGGGGCCACCGGGTACGAGCAGTACTTC.